The 17 T cell receptor beta chains reported below all come from one sample, sequenced in a study of control samples from healthy donors and cancer patients. Assay: immunoSEQ multiplex PCR; the TCRdb copy retains only in-frame clones and omits some. The table lists about 82,000 clones, just under 95% of them singletons. The sample consisted of blood. These receptors all stem from a young woman in good health.

The chain uses TRBV11-3 and TRBJ2-3; D is possibly TRBD1 (6 bases). The germline gives CDR1 SGHNT, CDR2 YENEEA. This CDR3 has 15 residues. The germline V and J ends were trimmed by 5 bases and 0 bases, with 12 bases remaining between them. CDR3 in DNA: TGTGCCAGCAGCATAGGACAGTCTAGCACAGATACGCAGTATTTT. This gives the protein CASSIGQSSTDTQYF.

The CDR3 protein is CASSFPYYRTGDFGVNQPQHF. The CDR3 DNA reads as TGTGCCAGCAGCTTTCCCTATTACCGGACAGGGGATTTCGGGGTCAATCAGCCCCAGCATTTT. This chain joins TRBV7-3 and TRBJ1-5, with 9 nucleotides matching TRBD1. The CDR3 is 21 residues long. V lost 3 bases and J lost 3; bases outside the gene matches: 21. CDR1 and CDR2 (germline): SGHTA, FQGTGA.

By sample fraction, this clone is medium-sized. This chain uses TRBV6-2 or TRBV6-3 with TRBJ1-6; unclear D gene. The V end was cut by 6 bases, the J end by 10 bases, with 16 bases between. Looked up from germline, CDR1 is MNHEY and CDR2 is SVGEGT. The CDR3 sequence is 14 residues long. CDR3 protein: CASSPMEGGSPLHF. CDR3 bases: TGTGCCAGCAGCCCTATGGAGGGTGGATCACCCCTCCACTTT.

V gene TRBV15 combines with J gene TRBJ1-4; D unresolved. This CDR3 spans 15 amino acids. CDR1 is LNHNV, CDR2 YYDKDF, per germline (reference sequence). V was cut by 3 bases and J by 0 bases, with 8 bases left in between. The CDR3 coding sequence is TGTGCCACCAGCAGCCGTCGAGCAACTAATGAAAAACTGTTTTTT. It is translated as CATSSRRATNEKLFF. Variable domain in full (rest from reference TRBV15 and TRBJ1-4): DAMVIQNPRYQVTQFGKPVTLSCSQTLNHNVMYWYQQKSSQAPKLLFHYYDKDFNNEADTPDNFQSRRPNTSFCFLDIRSPGLGDTAMYLCATSSRRATNEKLFFGSGTQLSVL.

J is TRBJ2-2 and V is TRBV10-1; 8 bases map to TRBD1. V shed 5 bases and J 6 bases; nucleotides not matched to a gene: 14. This CDR3 contains 17 residues. Germline V lookup: CDR1 WNHNN, CDR2 SYGVQD (reference sequence). The CDR3 is CASSPPGQGKRPGELFF. CDR3 DNA sequence: TGCGCCAGCAGTCCTCCCGGACAGGGCAAAAGGCCCGGGGAGCTGTTTTTT.

In its sample, this clone was seen once. The chain combines TRBV29-1 with TRBJ2-2; 7 bases are shared with TRBD2. This CDR3 has 13 residues. Per the germline V gene, CDR1 is SQVTM and CDR2 is ANQGSEA. Unmatched junction bases numbered 5, after V lost 4 bases and J lost 6 bases. The DNA of the CDR3 is TGCAGCGTTGGCCGCCTAGCGGCCGGGGAGCTGTTTTTT. Amino acid sequence: CSVGRLAAGELFF.

V usage is TRBV28 and J usage is TRBJ1-2; D might be TRBD1 (5 bases). Per the germline V gene, CDR1 is MDHEN and CDR2 is SYDVKM. The CDR3 is made up of 15 amino acids. Trimming took off 2 bases at V and 2 bases at J, with 12 bases between the two ends. CDR3 nucleotides: TGTGCCAGCAGTTTAGCAGGGAGTGGAAACTATGGCTACACCTTC. This encodes CASSLAGSGNYGYTF.

The V gene is TRBV7-9, the J gene TRBJ1-2; D is perhaps TRBD1 (6 bases). Germline-derived CDR1 and CDR2 are SEHNR and FQNEAQ (reference sequence). CDR3 size: 14 residues. V shed 5 bases and J shed 7 bases, with 17 bases lying between them. CDR3 DNA: TGTGCCAGCAGCCTAGATGGGGGCGCCGGTGGCTACACCTTC. It codes for CASSLDGGAGGYTF.

The chain recombines TRBV6-1 with TRBJ2-7, with TRBD1 matching over 7 bases. This CDR3 region has 16 residues. V dropped 1 base and J dropped 2; count of bases not matched to a gene: 8. Germline V gene data show CDR1 as MNHNS and CDR2 as SASEGT. CDR3 amino acids: CASSEGRGGKTYEQYF. The CDR3 DNA reads TGTGCCAGCAGTGAAGGACGAGGGGGCAAAACCTACGAGCAGTACTTC.

This clone has only a few counts. The chain joins TRBV18 to TRBJ2-6; the D is unclear. Trimming shortened V by 0 bases and J by 2 bases, and 5 bases separated the two germline ends. This CDR3 spans 15 amino acids. Germline CDR1 KGHSH, CDR2 LQKENI. The CDR3 sequence: CASSPPQAGANVLTF. The DNA for the CDR3 is TGTGCCAGCTCACCACCTCAGGCTGGGGCCAACGTCCTGACTTTC.

This chain uses TRBV24-1 with TRBJ2-1; 9 bases agree with TRBD2. CDR1 and CDR2 from the germline V gene are KGHDR and SFDVKD. CDR3 length equals 18 residues. The CDR3, as DNA: TGTGCGGCCGCGGCTAGCGGGGTCGGCATGAGCTCCTACAATGAGCAGTTCTTC. The encoded protein is CAAAASGVGMSSYNEQFF.

J is TRBJ1-6 and V is TRBV11-2, with D uncertain. The CDR3 length is 16 residues. Germline CDR1 reads SGHAT; CDR2 reads FQNNGV. The V and J ends lost 0 bases and 0 bases respectively, with 6 bases between them. The CDR3 spells CASSLDRSSYNSPLHF. CDR3 sequence (DNA): TGTGCCAGCAGCTTAGACAGGAGCTCCTATAATTCACCCCTCCACTTT.

This chain uses TRBV28 with TRBJ2-7, with 8 bases fitting TRBD1. Trimming at V came to 4 bases and at J to 6 bases, leaving 8 bases not matched to a gene. Germline V gene data show CDR1 as MDHEN and CDR2 as SYDVKM. The CDR3 is 14 residues long. For the CDR3, the DNA is TGTGCCAGCAGTTGGACAGGGAACGGGCTCGAGCAGTACTTC. Protein sequence: CASSWTGNGLEQYF.

There are a few counts of this clone. The chain recombines TRBV5-4 with TRBJ2-7; D unclear. The germline V and J ends were trimmed by 2 bases and 0 bases, with 9 bases remaining between them. Germline V gene sequence: CDR1 SGHNT, CDR2 YYREEE (reference sequence). This CDR3 comprises 14 residues. CDR3 loop: CASSFSSNSYEQYF. CDR3 sequence (DNA): TGTGCCAGCAGCTTTTCGTCGAACTCCTACGAGCAGTACTTC.

The V and J genes are TRBV3-1 (or the pseudogene TRBV3-2) and TRBJ2-3, with D unclear. Between the trimmed V and J ends, which lost 3 bases and 6 bases, there was a span of 16 bases. The CDR3 is 15 amino acids. Germline V gene lookup returns CDR1 LGHDT and CDR2 YNNKEL (reference sequence). The CDR3, as DNA: TGTGCCAGCAGCCACACCCTTGCCCAGGCGGATACGCAGTATTTT. Its translation is CASSHTLAQADTQYF.

The chain links TRBV27 to TRBJ1-2; D possibly corresponds to TRBD1 (5 bases). In germline, CDR1 is MNHEY, CDR2 SMNVEV (reference sequence). The CDR3 extends over 12 amino acids. Trimming cost V 6 bases and J 6 bases, with 11 bases left between them. The DNA of the CDR3 is TGTGCCAGCAGGGACATTTTCCATGGCTACACCTTC. It is translated as CASRDIFHGYTF.

The chain couples TRBV28 to TRBJ1-1; 9 nucleotides align to TRBD1. After removal of 5 bases from V and 1 base from J, the junction contained 5 bases not matched to a gene. This CDR3 has 15 amino acids. The V gene's germline CDR1 is MDHEN and CDR2 SYDVKM. The CDR3 reads CASSPVGQGNTEAFF. The CDR3 DNA reads as TGTGCCAGCAGTCCAGTGGGACAGGGGAACACTGAAGCTTTCTTT.